A selection of T cell receptor beta chains follows, all from one sample in a study of OX40 agonist ivuxolimab in advanced cancers. Clones were read by immunoSEQ multiplex PCR, and TCRdb kept only the in-frame ones, dropping some. The table shows about 67,000 clones, with less than 95% occurring only once. The starting material was CD4+ or CD8+ T cells sorted from blood, obtained in a trial of the OX40 agonist ivuxolimab. The receptors stem from an adult with an advanced solid tumor such as melanoma, head and neck, liver or kidney cancer. The CDR3 runs from the conserved cysteine through the conserved F or W. The order of the fields is D gene, clone size, J gene, V gene, CDR3 protein, CDR3 DNA. D genes are given only for firm matches. Some rows have no size entry. The others give once, few or many, or a class for an expanded clone.

D: -
size: -
J: TRBJ2-1
V: TRBV14
CDR3: CASSQDPPGVGDEQFF
DNA: TGTGCCAGCAGCCAAGATCCGCCGGGAGTGGGCGATGAGCAGTTCTTC

D: TRBD2
size: -
J: TRBJ2-1
V: TRBV5-4
CDR3: CASSPLAGGPWEQFF
DNA: TGTGCCAGCAGCCCCCTAGCGGGAGGGCCGTGGGAGCAGTTCTTC

D: -
size: -
J: TRBJ1-1
V: TRBV11-3
CDR3: CASSLYGYPEAFF
DNA: TGTGCCAGCAGCCTATATGGGTACCCTGAAGCTTTCTTT

D: TRBD1
size: -
J: TRBJ2-5
V: TRBV25-1
CDR3: CASSVDRNQETQYF
DNA: TGTGCCAGCAGTGTGGACAGGAACCAAGAGACCCAGTACTTC

D: -
size: -
J: TRBJ1-1
V: TRBV10-1
CDR3: CASSEARGVTEAFF
DNA: TGCGCCAGCAGTGAAGCCCGGGGAGTCACTGAAGCTTTCTTT

D: -
size: -
J: TRBJ2-2
V: TRBV19
CDR3: CASSITTSSAGELFF
DNA: TGTGCCAGTAGTATAACGACTAGTAGTGCCGGGGAGCTGTTTTTT

D: -
size: -
J: TRBJ1-1
V: TRBV28
CDR3: CASSRFGEQWNTEAFF
DNA: TGTGCCAGCAGCCGTTTCGGGGAGCAATGGAACACTGAAGCTTTCTTT

D: -
size: -
J: TRBJ1-1
V: TRBV28
CDR3: CASSKDLMNTEAFF
DNA: TGTGCCAGCTCGAAAGATCTTATGAACACTGAAGCTTTCTTT

D: -
size: -
J: TRBJ2-7
V: TRBV5-8
CDR3: CASSLIDRITYEQYF
DNA: TGTGCCAGCAGCTTGATAGACAGGATTACCTACGAGCAGTACTTC

D: -
size: -
J: TRBJ1-1
V: TRBV12-5
CDR3: CASAFELETPEGTEAFF
DNA: TGTGCTAGTGCCTTCGAACTCGAAACACCCGAGGGGACTGAAGCTTTCTTT

D: TRBD1
size: -
J: TRBJ2-7
V: TRBV6-6
CDR3: CASSGRDRGHYEQYF
DNA: TGTGCCAGCAGTGGGAGGGACAGGGGGCACTACGAGCAGTACTTC

D: TRBD1
size: -
J: TRBJ2-2
V: TRBV4-3
CDR3: CASSQDHRGTGELFF
DNA: TGCGCCAGCAGCCAAGACCACAGGGGCACCGGGGAGCTGTTTTTT

D: -
size: -
J: TRBJ2-1
V: TRBV4-1
CDR3: CASSPPGRLPENEQFF
DNA: TGCGCCAGCAGCCCCCCTGGGCGCCTACCGGAAAATGAGCAGTTCTTC

D: TRBD1
size: -
J: TRBJ2-7
V: TRBV4-3
CDR3: CASSQGTGAPYEQYF
DNA: TGCGCCAGCAGCCAAGGGACAGGGGCTCCCTACGAGCAGTACTTC

D: TRBD1
size: few
J: TRBJ2-5
V: TRBV5-6
CDR3: CASSRLVSKQGAAGETQYF
DNA: TGTGCCAGCAGCCGTCTAGTGAGCAAACAGGGGGCCGCGGGGGAGACCCAGTACTTC

D: -
size: -
J: TRBJ1-2
V: TRBV11-2
CDR3: CASSFSGTQNYGYTF
DNA: TGTGCCAGCAGCTTTTCGGGGACCCAAAACTATGGCTACACCTTC

D: TRBD2
size: -
J: TRBJ2-1
V: TRBV4-3
CDR3: CASSQDFGTIHNEQFF
DNA: TGCGCCAGCAGCCAAGATTTTGGGACTATCCACAATGAGCAGTTCTTC

D: -
size: -
J: TRBJ2-3
V: TRBV4-1
CDR3: CASSPQAGLGDTQYF
DNA: TGCGCCAGCAGCCCGCAAGCGGGTTTGGGGGATACGCAGTATTTT

D: -
size: -
J: TRBJ1-2
V: TRBV27
CDR3: CASSLGPQANGYTF
DNA: TGTGCCAGCAGTTTAGGGCCTCAGGCAAATGGCTACACCTTC

D: TRBD2
size: -
J: TRBJ2-3
V: TRBV29-1
CDR3: CSVEGISGTLRDTQYF
DNA: TGCAGCGTTGAAGGTATTAGCGGGACGCTCCGGGATACGCAGTATTTT

D: TRBD2
size: once
J: TRBJ2-1
V: TRBV5-4
CDR3: CASSLGLAGWDEQFF
DNA: TGTGCCAGCAGCTTGGGACTAGCGGGATGGGATGAGCAGTTCTTC

D: TRBD2
size: -
J: TRBJ2-7
V: TRBV27
CDR3: CASSLGLAASYEQYF
DNA: TGTGCCAGCAGTCTAGGACTAGCGGCCTCCTACGAGCAGTACTTC

D: TRBD1
size: -
J: TRBJ2-5
V: TRBV15
CDR3: CATRMTRDRVYQETQYF
DNA: TGTGCCACCAGGATGACACGGGACAGGGTTTATCAAGAGACCCAGTACTTC

D: TRBD2
size: -
J: TRBJ2-7
V: TRBV4-3
CDR3: CASSQGTASGNYEQYF
DNA: TGCGCCAGCAGCCAAGGGACGGCTAGCGGGAACTACGAGCAGTACTTC

D: -
size: -
J: TRBJ2-1
V: TRBV11-3
CDR3: CASSFGTYNEQFF
DNA: TGTGCCAGCAGCTTCGGGACCTACAATGAGCAGTTCTTC

D: TRBD1
size: once
J: TRBJ1-4
V: TRBV6-1
CDR3: CASSANSGGPNEKLFF
DNA: TGTGCCAGCAGTGCGAACTCAGGGGGCCCTAATGAAAAACTGTTTTTT

D: -
size: -
J: TRBJ1-2
V: TRBV4-2
CDR3: CASSPEDGNNYGYTF
DNA: TGTGCCAGCAGCCCGGAAGACGGAAACAACTATGGCTACACCTTC

D: TRBD1
size: -
J: TRBJ2-7
V: TRBV4-3
CDR3: CASSQSGTGSYEQYF
DNA: TGCGCCAGCAGCCAAAGTGGGACAGGGTCCTACGAGCAGTACTTC